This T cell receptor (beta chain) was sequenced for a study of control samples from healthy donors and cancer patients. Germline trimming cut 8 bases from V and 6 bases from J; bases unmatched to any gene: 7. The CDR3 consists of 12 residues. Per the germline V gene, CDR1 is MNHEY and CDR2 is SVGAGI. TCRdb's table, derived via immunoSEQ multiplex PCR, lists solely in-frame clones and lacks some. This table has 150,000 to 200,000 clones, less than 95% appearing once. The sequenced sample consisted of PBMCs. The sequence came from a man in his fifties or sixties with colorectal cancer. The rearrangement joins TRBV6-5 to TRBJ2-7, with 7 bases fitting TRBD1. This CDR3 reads CASHDRVFEQYF. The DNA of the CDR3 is TGTGCCAGCCACGACAGGGTTTTCGAGCAGTACTTC.